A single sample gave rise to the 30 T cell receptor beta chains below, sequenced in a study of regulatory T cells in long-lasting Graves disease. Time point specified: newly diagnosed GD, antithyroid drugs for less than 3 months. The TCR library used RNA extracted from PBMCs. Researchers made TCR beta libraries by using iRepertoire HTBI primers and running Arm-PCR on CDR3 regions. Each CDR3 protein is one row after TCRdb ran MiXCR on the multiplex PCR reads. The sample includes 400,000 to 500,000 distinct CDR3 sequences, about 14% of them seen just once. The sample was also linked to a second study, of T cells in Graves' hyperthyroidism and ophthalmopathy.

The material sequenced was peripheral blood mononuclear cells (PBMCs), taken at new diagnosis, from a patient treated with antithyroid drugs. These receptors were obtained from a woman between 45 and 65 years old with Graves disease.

The CDR3 loop is CASSNPFRGAGEQYF. The CDR3 DNA sequence: TGTGCCAGTAGTAACCCCTTTCGGGGGGCCGGCGAGCAGTACTTC. The chain uses TRBV19 and TRBJ2-7; perhaps TRBD2 as D (7 bases). The V gene lost 4 bases and the J gene lost 6 bases, with 19 bases spanning the gap. The germline V gene has CDR1 LNHDA and CDR2 SQIVND (reference sequence). The CDR3 consists of 15 residues.

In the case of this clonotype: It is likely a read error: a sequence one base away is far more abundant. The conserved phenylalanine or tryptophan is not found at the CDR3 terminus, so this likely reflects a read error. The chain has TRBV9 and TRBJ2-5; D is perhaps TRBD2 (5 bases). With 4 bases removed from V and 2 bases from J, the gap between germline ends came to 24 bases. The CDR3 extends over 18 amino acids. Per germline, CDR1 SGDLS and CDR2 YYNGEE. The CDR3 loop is CASSQDVWLWTGQETQYC. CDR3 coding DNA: TGTGCCAGCAGCCAAGACGTGTGGCTGTGGACGGGACAAGAGACCCAGTACTGC.

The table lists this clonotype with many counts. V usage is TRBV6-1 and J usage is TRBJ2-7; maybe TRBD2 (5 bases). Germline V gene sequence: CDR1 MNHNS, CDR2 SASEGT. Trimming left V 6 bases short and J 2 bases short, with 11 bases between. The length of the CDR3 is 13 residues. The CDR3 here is CASSPDSAYEQYF. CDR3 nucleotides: TGTGCCAGCAGCCCGGACTCTGCCTACGAGCAGTACTTC.

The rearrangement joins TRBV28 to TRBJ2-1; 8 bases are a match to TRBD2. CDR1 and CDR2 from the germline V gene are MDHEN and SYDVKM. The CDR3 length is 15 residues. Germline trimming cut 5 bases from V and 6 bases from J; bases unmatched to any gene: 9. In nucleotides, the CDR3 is TGTGCCAGCAGTCAGACGGGGGGGGGGTTCAATGAGCAGTTCTTC. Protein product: CASSQTGGGFNEQFF.

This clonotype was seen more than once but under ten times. CDR3 in amino acids: CASQTNSGQASTDTQYF. In DNA form, the CDR3 reads TGTGCCAGCCAAACAAATTCGGGACAGGCGAGCACAGATACGCAGTATTTT. The chain recombines TRBV10-3 with TRBJ2-3; 8 nucleotides line up with TRBD1. The germline gives CDR1 ENHRY, CDR2 SYGVKD. V lost 10 bases, J lost 0 bases, and 15 bases stayed unmatched. The CDR3 runs 17 residues.

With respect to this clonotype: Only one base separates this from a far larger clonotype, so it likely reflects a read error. The CDR3 loop is CASSPLGQYQEAQYF. The CDR3 DNA reads as TGTGCCAGCAGTCCCCTGGGCCAGTACCAAGAGGCCCAGTACTTC. The rearrangement joins TRBV28 to TRBJ2-1, with D uncertain. The end of the DNA is better explained by TRBJ2-5, so the J call may be wrong. The CDR3 spans 15 residues. CDR1 and CDR2 from the germline V gene are MDHEN and SYDVKM.

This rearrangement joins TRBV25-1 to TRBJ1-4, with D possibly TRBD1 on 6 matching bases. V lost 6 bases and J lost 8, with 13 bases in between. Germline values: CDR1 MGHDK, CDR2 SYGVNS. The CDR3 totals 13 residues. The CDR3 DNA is TGTGCCAGCAGCGTGAGGGGGAGGGAAAAACTGTTTTTT. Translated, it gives CASSVRGREKLFF.

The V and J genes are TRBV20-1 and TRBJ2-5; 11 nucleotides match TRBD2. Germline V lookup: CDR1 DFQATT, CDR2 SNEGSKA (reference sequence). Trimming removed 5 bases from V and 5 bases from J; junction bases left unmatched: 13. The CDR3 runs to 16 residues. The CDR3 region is CSAEGLAGGLGETQYF. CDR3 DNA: TGCAGTGCTGAAGGGCTAGCGGGAGGCCTAGGCGAGACCCAGTACTTC.

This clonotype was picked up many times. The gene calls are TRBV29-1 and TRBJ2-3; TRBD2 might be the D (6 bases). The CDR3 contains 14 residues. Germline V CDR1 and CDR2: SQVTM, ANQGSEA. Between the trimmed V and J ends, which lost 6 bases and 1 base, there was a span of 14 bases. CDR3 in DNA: TGCAGCGTCCGACTAGATTCTGGCACAGATACGCAGTATTTT. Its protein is CSVRLDSGTDTQYF.

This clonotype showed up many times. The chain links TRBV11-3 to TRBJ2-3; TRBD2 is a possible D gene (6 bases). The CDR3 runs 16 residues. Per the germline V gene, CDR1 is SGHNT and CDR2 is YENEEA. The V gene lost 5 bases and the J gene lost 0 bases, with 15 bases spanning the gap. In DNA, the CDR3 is TGTGCCAGCAGCCCGGGCCCTAGCGAGAGCACAGATACGCAGTATTTT. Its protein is CASSPGPSESTDTQYF.

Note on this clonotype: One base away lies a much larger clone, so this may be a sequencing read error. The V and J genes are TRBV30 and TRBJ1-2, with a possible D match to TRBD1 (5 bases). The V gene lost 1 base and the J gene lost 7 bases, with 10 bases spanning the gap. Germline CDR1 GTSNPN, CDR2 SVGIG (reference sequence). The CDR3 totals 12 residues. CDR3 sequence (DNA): TGTGCCTGGAGTGGCGGACACCTTGGCTACACCTTC. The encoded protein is CAWSGGHLGYTF.

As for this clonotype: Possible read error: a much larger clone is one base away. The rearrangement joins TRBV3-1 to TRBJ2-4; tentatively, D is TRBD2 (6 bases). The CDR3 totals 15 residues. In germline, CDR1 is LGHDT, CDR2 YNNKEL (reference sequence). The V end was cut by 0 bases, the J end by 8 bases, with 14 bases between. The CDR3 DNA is TGTGCCAGCAGCCAAGAGTCCACAGGAGGGGACATTCAGTACTTC. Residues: CASSQESTGGDIQYF.

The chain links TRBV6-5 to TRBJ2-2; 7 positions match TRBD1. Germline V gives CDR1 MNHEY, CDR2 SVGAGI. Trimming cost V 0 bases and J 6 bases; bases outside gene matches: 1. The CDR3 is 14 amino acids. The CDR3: CASSYSQGSGELFF. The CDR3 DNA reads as TGTGCCAGCAGTTACTCACAGGGGTCCGGGGAGCTGTTTTTT.

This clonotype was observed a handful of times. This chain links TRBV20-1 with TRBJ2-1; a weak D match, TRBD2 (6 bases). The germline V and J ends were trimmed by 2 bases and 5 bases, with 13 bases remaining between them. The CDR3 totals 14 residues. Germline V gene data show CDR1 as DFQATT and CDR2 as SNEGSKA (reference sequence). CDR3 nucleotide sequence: TGCAGTGCTAGAAAGGAGGGCCGGGACAATGAGCAGTTCTTC. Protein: CSARKEGRDNEQFF.

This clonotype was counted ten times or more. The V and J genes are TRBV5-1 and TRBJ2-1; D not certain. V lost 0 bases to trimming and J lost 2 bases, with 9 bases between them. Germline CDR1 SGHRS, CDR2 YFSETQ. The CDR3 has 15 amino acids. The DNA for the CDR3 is TGCGCCAGCAGCTTGGCGGCCCCCACCTACAATGAGCAGTTCTTC. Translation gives CASSLAAPTYNEQFF.

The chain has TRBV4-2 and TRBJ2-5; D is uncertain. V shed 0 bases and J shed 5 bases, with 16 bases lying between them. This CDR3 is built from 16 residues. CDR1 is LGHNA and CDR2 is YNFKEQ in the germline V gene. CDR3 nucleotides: TGTGCCAGCAGCCAAGATCATAGTGCGCCGGAGGAGACCCAGTACTTC. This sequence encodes CASSQDHSAPEETQYF.

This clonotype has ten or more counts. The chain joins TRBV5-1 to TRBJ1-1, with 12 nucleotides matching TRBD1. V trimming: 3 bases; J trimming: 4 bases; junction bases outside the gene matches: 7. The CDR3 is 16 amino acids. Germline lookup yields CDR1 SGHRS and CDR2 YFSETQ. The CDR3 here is CASSSGTGGRSTEAFF. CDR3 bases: TGCGCCAGCAGCTCGGGGACAGGGGGCAGGAGCACTGAAGCTTTCTTT.

The CDR3 nucleotides read TGTGCCAGCAGCCAAGATCCGTATCAGCCCCAGCATTTT. Translation gives CASSQDPYQPQHF. The chain combines TRBV3-1 with TRBJ1-5; D remains unclear. Trimming removed 0 bases at V and 5 bases at J, with 5 bases between. Germline V gene lookup returns CDR1 LGHDT and CDR2 YNNKEL (reference sequence). The CDR3 runs to 13 residues.

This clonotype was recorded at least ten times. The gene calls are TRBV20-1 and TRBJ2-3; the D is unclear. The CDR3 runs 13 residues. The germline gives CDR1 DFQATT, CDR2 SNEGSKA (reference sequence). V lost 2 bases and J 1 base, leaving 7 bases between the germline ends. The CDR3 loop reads CSARPRRTDTQYF. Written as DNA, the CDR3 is TGCAGTGCTAGACCTCGACGCACAGATACGCAGTATTTT.

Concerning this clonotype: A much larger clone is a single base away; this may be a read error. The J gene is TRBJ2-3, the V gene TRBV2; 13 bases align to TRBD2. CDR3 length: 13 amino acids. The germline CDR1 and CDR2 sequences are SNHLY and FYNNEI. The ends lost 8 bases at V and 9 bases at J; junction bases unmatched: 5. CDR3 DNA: TGTGCCAGCGAGGCACTAGCGGGAGGGACGCAGTATTTT. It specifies CASEALAGGTQYF.

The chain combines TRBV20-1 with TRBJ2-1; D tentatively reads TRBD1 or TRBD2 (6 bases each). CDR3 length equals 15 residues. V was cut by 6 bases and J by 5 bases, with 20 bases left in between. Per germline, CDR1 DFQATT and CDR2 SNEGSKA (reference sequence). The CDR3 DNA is TGCAGTGCCCCGGAAGGGAGCCGGGGGCACAATGAGCAGTTCTTC. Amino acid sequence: CSAPEGSRGHNEQFF.

This CDR3 is CASSPVSGEVCEQYF. DNA of the CDR3: TGTGCCAGCAGCCCCGTTAGCGGAGAGGTCTGCGAGCAGTACTTC. This chain links TRBV6-1 with TRBJ2-7; possible D gene TRBD2, 6 bases. Trimming left V 6 bases short and J 6 bases short, with 21 bases between. The CDR3 is 15 amino acids. Germline assignment: CDR1 MNHNS and CDR2 SASEGT.

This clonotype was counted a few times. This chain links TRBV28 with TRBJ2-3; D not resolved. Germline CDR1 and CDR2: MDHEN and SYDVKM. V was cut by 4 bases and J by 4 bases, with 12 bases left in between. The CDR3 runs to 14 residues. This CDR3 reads CASSSVIGADTQYF. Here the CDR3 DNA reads TGTGCCAGCAGTTCTGTTATTGGTGCAGATACGCAGTATTTT.

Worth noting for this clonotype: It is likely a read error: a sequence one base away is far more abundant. The CDR3: CASSLGGLAGHNEQFF. As DNA, the CDR3 is TGTGCCAGCAGTTTAGGAGGACTAGCGGGGCACAATGAGCAGTTCTTC. V and J are TRBV2 and TRBJ2-1, with 12 bases fitting TRBD2. The length of the CDR3 is 16 residues. Looked up from germline, CDR1 is SNHLY and CDR2 is FYNNEI. The V segment lost 5 bases and the J segment 5 bases; nucleotides outside the gene matches: 7.

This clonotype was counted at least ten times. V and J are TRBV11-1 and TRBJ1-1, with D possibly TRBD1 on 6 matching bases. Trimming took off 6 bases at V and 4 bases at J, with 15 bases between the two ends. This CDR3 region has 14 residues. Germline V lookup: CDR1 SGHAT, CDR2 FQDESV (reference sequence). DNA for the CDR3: TGTGCCAGCAGTCCCCGGGTGGGGGCCACTGAAGCTTTCTTT. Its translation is CASSPRVGATEAFF.

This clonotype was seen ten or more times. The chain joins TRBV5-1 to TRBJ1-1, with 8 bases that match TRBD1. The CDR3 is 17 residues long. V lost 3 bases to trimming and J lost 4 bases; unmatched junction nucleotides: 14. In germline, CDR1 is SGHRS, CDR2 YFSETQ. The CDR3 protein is CASSSIRLTGEGTEAFF. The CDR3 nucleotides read TGCGCCAGCAGCTCGATACGTTTGACAGGGGAGGGCACTGAAGCTTTCTTT.

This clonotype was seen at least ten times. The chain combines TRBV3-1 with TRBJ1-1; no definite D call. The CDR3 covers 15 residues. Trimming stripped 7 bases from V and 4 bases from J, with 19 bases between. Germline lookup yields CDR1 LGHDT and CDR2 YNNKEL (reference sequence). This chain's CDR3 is CASTPLPGGFTEAFF. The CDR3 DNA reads TGTGCCAGCACCCCACTCCCGGGAGGTTTCACTGAAGCTTTCTTT.

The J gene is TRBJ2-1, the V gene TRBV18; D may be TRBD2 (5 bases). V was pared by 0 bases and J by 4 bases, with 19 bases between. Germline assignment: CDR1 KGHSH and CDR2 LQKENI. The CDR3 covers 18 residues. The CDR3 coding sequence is TGTGCCAGCTCACCACCTAGCGCAAGTACCGCCATATACAATGAGCAGTTCTTC. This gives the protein CASSPPSASTAIYNEQFF.

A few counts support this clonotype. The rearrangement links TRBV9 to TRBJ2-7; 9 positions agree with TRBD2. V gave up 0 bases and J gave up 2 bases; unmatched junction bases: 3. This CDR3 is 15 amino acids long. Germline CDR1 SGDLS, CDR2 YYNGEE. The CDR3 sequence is CASSVGSGSTYEQYF. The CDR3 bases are TGTGCCAGCAGCGTAGGTAGCGGGAGTACCTACGAGCAGTACTTC.

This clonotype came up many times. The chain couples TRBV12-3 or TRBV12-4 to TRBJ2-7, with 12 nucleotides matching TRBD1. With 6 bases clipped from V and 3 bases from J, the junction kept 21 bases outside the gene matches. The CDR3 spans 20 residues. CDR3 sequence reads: CASSAVRSGTGGLKFYEQYF. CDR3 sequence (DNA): TGTGCCAGCAGCGCAGTCAGATCTGGGACAGGGGGCCTTAAGTTCTACGAGCAGTACTTC.